This TCR beta chain was profiled in a study of blood T cell repertoires in COVID-19 (dated by TCRdb to the early 2020s). Regarding the complete study: Samples from collaborators originated in the United States, Italy and Spain and spanned both the acute and convalescent phases of COVID-19. Where available, HLA class I and class II types were taken from metadata supplied by the sample provider and were not determined by assay-based typing. A de-identified subject ID, COVID-19 status, age in years and sex were almost always included in the sample metadata. Samples were obtained from the ongoing ImmuneRACE study (first 160 participants) and from 1,200 or so subjects provided by 6 global collaborators. A freely available public database, intended as a resource for researchers studying the immune response to SARS-CoV-2, is where the repertoires were released. The prospective study material was composed of cDNA or gDNA derived from T cells, B-cell-depleted T cells, or PBMCs. Deeply sampled blood TCRbeta repertoires from subjects exposed to, actively infected with, or recovered from COVID-19 were included in the dataset.

What the study reported, not specific to this receptor: The quantity of clinical and demographic metadata differed by source and by participant and was supplied without curation.

Whole blood was collected in K2EDTA tubes by collaborating institutions according to the institutions' own protocols. For TCRbeta analysis, collaborator samples were shipped as frozen whole blood, as isolated PBMCs, or as DNA extracted from either sample type. TCRbeta CDR3 regions were amplified from genomic DNA using the immunoSEQ Assay, a bias-controlled multiplex PCR. For the original study's pipeline: The number of nucleated cells in each sample was estimated by amplification of reference gene primers within the assay. To quantify the absolute abundance of each unique TCRbeta CDR3 rearrangement, sequence reads were collapsed and filtered. For each sample, productive Simpson clonality was calculated by taking the square root of Simpson's diversity index across productive rearrangements. TCRdb obtained this table from immuneACCESS and retained in-frame rearrangements with V and J assigned. These tables miss some clones; where compared with another copy, unresolved V genes account for less than half of the shortfall, and the remainder is unexplained. V and J calls and clone size come straight from that table; D and trimming were deduced from the DNA. The sample profile shows about 400,000 clones; approximately 90% of them were found once. The ten largest make up over 1.1% of the sample.

On this clone: Its antigen is currently not known. No clone much larger than this one lies a single base away; base qualities are absent.

This sequence originates from a woman in her twenties or thirties with active or convalescent COVID-19. Sequences were obtained from peripheral blood.

The CDR3: CASSQDVATRVFF. The DNA sequence is TGTGCCAGCAGCCAAGATGTGGCCACCAGGGTGTTCTTC. Here the chain combines TRBV3-1 (or the pseudogene TRBV3-2) and TRBJ2-1; the D segment could be TRBD1, given 5 matching bases. CDR1 LGHDT and CDR2 YNNKEL were looked up in the germline V gene (reference sequence). V is cut by 0 bases and J by 15 bases, and the space between the germline ends is 15 bases. CDR3 length: 13 amino acids, cysteine to phenylalanine. The read is trimmed to its CDR3 DNA, 39 bases read in frame from base 1.